The 30 T cell receptor beta chains listed next were all sequenced from one sample in a study of T cells in tumors after PD-1 blockade. The protocol was immunoSEQ multiplex PCR, while the TCRdb copy is restricted to in-frame clones and leaves out a portion. The sample records more than 40,000 clones, around four fifths being singletons. Source: PBMCs, taken before anti-PD-1 therapy. The receptors come from a human donor with advanced basal cell or squamous cell carcinoma (not recorded which).

This clone was picked up a small number of times. The gene calls are TRBV3-1 (or the pseudogene TRBV3-2) and TRBJ2-7; D is uncertain. The CDR3 is 14 residues long. Germline CDR1 LGHDT, CDR2 YNNKEL (reference sequence). The germline V and J ends were trimmed by 1 base and 2 bases, with 9 bases remaining between them. CDR3: CASSQAPGPYEQYF. Here the CDR3 DNA reads TGTGCCAGCAGCCAAGCCCCGGGCCCCTACGAGCAGTACTTC.

The chain is built from TRBV19 and TRBJ2-7, with a tentative D call TRBD1 (6 bases). Deletions cut 5 bases from V and 4 bases from J, with 15 bases between. The CDR3 loop spans 14 amino acids. In germline, CDR1 is LNHDA, CDR2 SQIVND (reference sequence). The CDR3 is CASSVTGEAYEQYF. The CDR3 DNA reads as TGTGCCAGTAGTGTGACAGGAGAGGCTTACGAGCAGTACTTC. The complete variable domain, with remaining parts taken from reference TRBV19 and TRBJ2-7, reads DGGITQSPKYLFRKEGQNVTLSCEQNLNHDAMYWYRQDPGQGLRLIYYSQIVNDFQKGDIAEGYSVSREKKESFPLTVTSAQKNPTAFYLCASSVTGEAYEQYFGPGTRLTVT.

The chain carries TRBV7-9 and TRBJ1-2; 10 positions match TRBD1. Germline values: CDR1 SEHNR, CDR2 FQNEAQ (reference sequence). This CDR3 is built from 19 residues. Losses at the gene ends were 2 bases for V and 4 bases for J; bases not matched to a gene: 16. In DNA form, the CDR3 reads TGTGCCAGCAGCTTAAGTCTGGGACAGGGGAGGTATAACATCTATGGCTACACCTTC. Translated, it gives CASSLSLGQGRYNIYGYTF.

The chain has TRBV6-2 or TRBV6-3 and TRBJ1-3, with D unclear. Germline V gives CDR1 MNHEY, CDR2 SVGEGT. V gave up 6 bases and J gave up 7 bases, with 22 bases separating them. This CDR3 spans 16 amino acids. The CDR3 sequence is CASSPVIIDVVNTIYF. In DNA form, the CDR3 reads TGTGCCAGCAGCCCTGTAATTATTGATGTGGTGAACACCATATATTTT.

The chain uses TRBV28 and TRBJ2-7; 9 positions match TRBD1. Germline assignment: CDR1 MDHEN and CDR2 SYDVKM. After removal of 6 bases from V and 2 bases from J, the junction contained 8 bases not matched to a gene. The CDR3 covers 15 residues. Here the CDR3 DNA reads TGTGCCAGCAGAACACCCGGGACAGGGACCTACGAGCAGTACTTC. It encodes CASRTPGTGTYEQYF.

The chain is built from TRBV7-9 and TRBJ2-2; D remains unclear. Between the trimmed V and J ends, which lost 2 bases and 1 base, there was a span of 8 bases. CDR3 length equals 15 residues. Germline CDR1 is SEHNR and CDR2 is FQNEAQ (reference sequence). CDR3: CASSLFELNTGELFF. The CDR3, as DNA: TGTGCCAGCAGCTTATTTGAACTGAACACCGGGGAGCTGTTTTTT.

The chain couples TRBV5-1 to TRBJ2-2; TRBD1 agrees at 7 bases. CDR3 length equals 15 residues. Germline CDR1 and CDR2: SGHRS and YFSETQ. V shed 4 bases, J shed 3 bases, and the junction held 6 bases outside the gene matches. The CDR3 loop reads CASSETGSDTGELFF. In DNA form, the CDR3 reads TGCGCCAGCAGCGAGACAGGGAGCGACACCGGGGAGCTGTTTTTT.

Concerning this clone: Different DNA sequences within this sample yield the same CDR3. This chain joins TRBV18 and TRBJ1-5, with D maybe TRBD1 (6 bases). CDR3 length: 15 residues. The V end lost 2 bases, the J end lost 2 bases, and 10 bases lay between the germline ends. Germline CDR1 is KGHSH and CDR2 is LQKENI. This CDR3 reads CASSPSGDGNQPQHF. Here the CDR3 DNA reads TGTGCCAGCTCACCATCAGGGGACGGCAATCAGCCCCAGCATTTT.

The rearrangement links TRBV11-3 to TRBJ2-3, with no clear D. Germline V CDR1 and CDR2: SGHNT, YENEEA. This CDR3 comprises 12 residues. V was trimmed by 8 bases and J by 2 bases, leaving 8 bases between them. This CDR3 reads CASLGNTDTQYF. Written as DNA, the CDR3 is TGTGCCAGCCTGGGGAACACAGATACGCAGTATTTT.

The chain links TRBV11-1 to TRBJ1-1; the match to TRBD1 covers 9 bases. Germline CDR1 and CDR2: SGHAT and FQDESV (reference sequence). The CDR3 runs 13 residues. V shed 5 bases, J shed 11 bases, and the junction held 9 bases outside the gene matches. CDR3 DNA: TGTGCCAGCAGCGAAACAGGGGGCAGATATGCTTTCTTT. Translated: CASSETGGRYAFF. The full variable domain, in which reference TRBV11-1 and TRBJ1-1 provide the parts outside the CDR3, is EAEVAQSPRYKITEKSQAVAFWCDPISGHATLYWYRQILGQGPELLVQFQDESVVDDSQLPKDRFSAERLKGVDSTLKIQPAELGDSAMYLCASSETGGRYAFFGQGTRLTVV.

The chain employs TRBV6-5 and TRBJ1-1, with D possibly TRBD1 on 5 matching bases. The V and J ends lost 4 bases and 10 bases respectively, with 16 bases between them. Germline assignment: CDR1 MNHEY and CDR2 SVGAGI. This CDR3 contains 13 residues. In DNA, the CDR3 is TGTGCCAGCAGTTCCCTAGGGACCGGCACAGCTTTCTTT. Residues: CASSSLGTGTAFF.

The chain joins TRBV2 to TRBJ2-1; D is ambiguous. The CDR3 runs 11 residues. Trimming took 6 bases from V and 8 from J, leaving 8 bases between them. In germline, CDR1 is SNHLY, CDR2 FYNNEI. CDR3 in DNA: TGTGCCAGCAGCCGTGTGGATGAGCAGTTCTTC. As protein: CASSRVDEQFF. The variable domain in full, with the rest retrieved from reference TRBV2 and TRBJ2-1, is EPEVTQTPSHQVTQMGQEVILRCVPISNHLYFYWYRQILGQKVEFLVSFYNNEISEKSEIFDDQFSVERPDGSNFTLKIRSTKLEDSAMYFCASSRVDEQFFGPGTRLTVL.

This chain connects TRBV5-1 to TRBJ1-1; the D is unclear. There are 17 residues in the CDR3. Deletions cut 4 bases from V and 1 base from J, with 20 bases between. CDR1 is SGHRS, CDR2 YFSETQ, per germline. This chain's CDR3 is CASSIGALGGGNTEAFF. CDR3 sequence (DNA): TGCGCCAGCAGCATTGGCGCCCTCGGAGGAGGGAACACTGAAGCTTTCTTT.

The J gene is TRBJ2-5, the V gene TRBV25-1; unclear D gene. Germline V gene data show CDR1 as MGHDK and CDR2 as SYGVNS. The CDR3 covers 13 residues. V lost 0 bases and J 4 bases, leaving 6 bases between the germline ends. CDR3 DNA: TGTGCCAGCAGTGAATACTACGGAGAGACCCAGTACTTC. Its translation is CASSEYYGETQYF. The full variable domain, in which reference TRBV25-1 and TRBJ2-5 provide the parts outside the CDR3, is EADIYQTPRYLVIGTGKKITLECSQTMGHDKMYWYQQDPGMELHLIHYSYGVNSTEKGDLSSESTVSRIRTEHFPLTLESARPSHTSQYLCASSEYYGETQYFGPGTRLLVL.

J is TRBJ1-2 and V is TRBV4-2; D not certain. The CDR3 extends over 14 amino acids. Germline V gives CDR1 LGHNA, CDR2 YNFKEQ. Trimming took off 2 bases at V and 3 bases at J, with 10 bases between the two ends. In DNA form, the CDR3 reads TGTGCCAGCAGCCAAAACACCCCTGACTATGGCTACACCTTC. Translating it yields CASSQNTPDYGYTF.

This chain connects TRBV6-5 to TRBJ1-4; D not certain. Germline lookup yields CDR1 MNHEY and CDR2 SVGAGI. V was trimmed by 2 bases and J by 10 bases, leaving 11 bases between them. CDR3 length: 13 residues. The CDR3 region has the DNA TGTGCCAGCAGTTACACCTTTGAGGGAAAACTGTTTTTT. This encodes CASSYTFEGKLFF.

In nucleotides, the CDR3 is TGTGCCAGCAGTCGGGCCAGGGGGGACAGCACCGGGGAGCTGTTTTTT. Translated, it gives CASSRARGDSTGELFF. This chain joins TRBV7-9 and TRBJ2-2; a weak D match, TRBD1 (7 bases). The CDR3 contains 16 residues. The V gene lost 6 bases and the J gene lost 4 bases, with 18 bases spanning the gap. Germline CDR1 and CDR2: SEHNR and FQNEAQ (reference sequence).

The chain employs TRBV10-2 and TRBJ2-7; the D gene is possibly TRBD1 (6 bases). CDR3 length: 13 amino acids. Germline CDR1 WSHSY, CDR2 SAAADI. Trimming stripped 9 bases from V and 1 base from J, with 13 bases between. The CDR3: CASTTGTSYEQYF. In DNA form, the CDR3 reads TGCGCCAGTACCACCGGGACATCCTACGAGCAGTACTTC.

The V gene is TRBV19, the J gene TRBJ2-6; weak D call: TRBD1 (5 bases). The V end lost 9 bases, the J end lost 4 bases, and 19 bases lay between the germline ends. The germline V gene encodes CDR1 LNHDA and CDR2 SQIVND (reference sequence). The CDR3 spans 16 residues. CDR3 DNA: TGTGCCAGCAAGCAAGGGGCGAAAAGCGGGGCCAACGTCCTGACTTTC. It yields the protein CASKQGAKSGANVLTF.

This clone was seen once. This chain links TRBV7-8 with TRBJ2-3; D uncertain. V shed 1 base and J shed 0 bases, with 14 bases lying between them. There are 17 residues in the CDR3. The germline CDR1 and CDR2 sequences are SGHVS and FQNEAQ. The chain's CDR3 is CASSLGWSGGSTDTQYF. As DNA, the CDR3 is TGTGCCAGCAGCTTAGGTTGGTCGGGTGGCAGCACAGATACGCAGTATTTT.

V gene TRBV3-1 (or the pseudogene TRBV3-2) combines with J gene TRBJ2-7; D possibly corresponds to TRBD1 (5 bases). The germline V gene encodes CDR1 LGHDT and CDR2 YNNKEL (reference sequence). Trimming removed 1 base at V and 3 bases at J, with 13 bases between. This CDR3 is built from 15 residues. The CDR3 loop is CASSQGQGSFYEQYF. The CDR3 bases are TGTGCCAGCAGCCAAGGGCAGGGAAGTTTCTACGAGCAGTACTTC.

The chain joins TRBV7-8 to TRBJ2-3, with unresolved D. Germline V lookup: CDR1 SGHVS, CDR2 FQNEAQ. CDR3 length: 12 amino acids. V was pared by 0 bases and J by 9 bases, with 7 bases between. In DNA, the CDR3 is TGTGCCAGCAGCTTAGCTTCCCCGACGCAGTATTTT. Encoded protein: CASSLASPTQYF.

This clone has only a few counts. The genes are TRBV5-1 and TRBJ1-6, with 9 bases matching TRBD1. Germline CDR1 is SGHRS and CDR2 is YFSETQ. J lost 6 bases, V lost 3 bases, and 7 bases had no gene match. This CDR3 spans 16 amino acids. The CDR3 coding sequence is TGCGCCAGCAGCTCAGAAGGACAGGGGTCTAATTCACCCCTCCACTTT. Its translation is CASSSEGQGSNSPLHF.

Written as DNA, the CDR3 is TGTGCCAGCAGCTTCCCGCCGGGGGATAACTCCTACGAGCAGTACTTC. Residues: CASSFPPGDNSYEQYF. V is TRBV7-8 and J is TRBJ2-7, with a weak D call TRBD2 (6 bases). V lost 3 bases, J lost 0 bases, and 15 bases lay in between. The CDR3 length is 16 residues. The germline V gene has CDR1 SGHVS and CDR2 FQNEAQ.

The J gene is TRBJ1-5, the V gene TRBV7-8; D remains ambiguous. CDR1 is SGHVS and CDR2 is FQNEAQ in the germline V gene. V shed 5 bases and J shed 7 bases, with 15 bases lying between them. This CDR3 has 14 amino acids. In DNA, the CDR3 is TGTGCCAGCAGCCTCGGTGACGCCTTCCAGCCCCAGCATTTT. This codes for CASSLGDAFQPQHF.

The V and J genes are TRBV9 and TRBJ2-4; TRBD1 or TRBD2 may be the D gene (5 bases each). Germline V lookup: CDR1 SGDLS, CDR2 YYNGEE. V gave up 4 bases and J gave up 7 bases, with 15 bases separating them. The CDR3 contains 14 residues. CDR3 sequence (DNA): TGTGCCAGCAGCTTTGACAGAGGAGGCAACATTCAGTACTTC. Amino acid sequence: CASSFDRGGNIQYF. Supplemented by reference TRBV9 and TRBJ2-4, the full variable domain reads DSGVTQTPKHLITATGQRVTLRCSPRSGDLSVYWYQQSLDQGLQFLIQYYNGEERAKGNILERFSAQQFPDLHSELNLSSLELGDSALYFCASSFDRGGNIQYFGAGTRLSVL.

This rearrangement joins TRBV3-1 (or the pseudogene TRBV3-2) to TRBJ2-7; no definite D call. Germline CDR1 is LGHDT and CDR2 is YNNKEL (reference sequence). The V end lost 4 bases, the J end lost 4 bases, and 8 bases lay between the germline ends. This CDR3 region has 12 residues. CDR3 sequence reads: CASSRAGYEQYF. The CDR3 bases are TGTGCCAGCAGCCGAGCCGGTTACGAGCAGTACTTC.

The chain joins TRBV5-4 to TRBJ2-3; TRBD2 aligns across 8 bases. The CDR3 sequence is 15 residues long. From germline, CDR1 is SGHNT and CDR2 YYREEE (reference sequence). The ends lost 5 bases at V and 2 bases at J; junction bases unmatched: 7. The CDR3 nucleotides are TGTGCCAGCAGACGGGGGGGTAGTAACACAGATACGCAGTATTTT. It is translated as CASRRGGSNTDTQYF.

The chain has TRBV19 and TRBJ2-2; D is unresolved. The V gene lost 6 bases and the J gene lost 2 bases, with 13 bases spanning the gap. The CDR3 consists of 15 residues. CDR1 LNHDA and CDR2 SQIVND come from the germline V gene (reference sequence). The DNA for the CDR3 is TGTGCCAGTAGCACATGGACGACCAACACCGGGGAGCTGTTTTTT. As protein: CASSTWTTNTGELFF.

This clone appeared a few times. This chain uses TRBV27 with TRBJ1-2; weak D call: TRBD1 (5 bases). Germline V gene sequence: CDR1 MNHEY, CDR2 SMNVEV (reference sequence). The CDR3 is 17 amino acids. V lost 3 bases and J 0 bases, leaving 17 bases between the germline ends. The CDR3 sequence is CASSFKPGTFTNYGYTF. The CDR3 DNA sequence: TGTGCCAGCAGTTTCAAACCCGGGACCTTCACTAACTATGGCTACACCTTC.